The next 29 T cell receptor beta chains were all read from a single sample in a study of shared clonotypes between healthy human individuals. This table comes from immunoSEQ multiplex PCR, and its TCRdb copy is limited to in-frame clones, with some not included. The table records around 2.3 million clones, under 97% of them present only once. The specimen was naive CD4+ T cells sorted from blood. Subset defined: CD45RA+ positively selected. The receptors derive from a man between 18 and 29 years old in good health.

The rearrangement links TRBV21-1 to TRBJ2-7. TRBV21-1 is reported as a pseudogene. The CDR3 length is 11 residues. The CDR3 is CASSKGYEQYF. CDR3 nucleotides: TGTGCCAGCAGCAAAGGCTACGAGCAGTACTTC.

This clone was seen only once. The chain has TRBV30 and TRBJ1-2; D gene uncertain. The germline CDR1 and CDR2 sequences are GTSNPN and SVGIG (reference sequence). V lost 3 bases to trimming and J lost 0 bases, with 8 bases between them. The CDR3 is 13 amino acids. CDR3 amino acids: CAWRGRPNYGYTF. The CDR3 bases are TGTGCCTGGAGGGGCAGACCTAACTATGGCTACACCTTC. Looking up the rest from reference TRBV30 and TRBJ1-2 gives the full variable domain: SQTIHQWPATLVQPVGSPLSLECTVEGTSNPNLYWYRQAAGRGLQLLFYSVGIGQISSEVPQNLSASRPQDRQFILSSKKLLLSDSGFYLCAWRGRPNYGYTFGSGTRLTVV.

V and J are TRBV28 and TRBJ1-3; a weak D match, TRBD1 (5 bases). The CDR3 length is 16 residues. The V end was cut by 8 bases, the J end by 0 bases, with 17 bases between. Germline CDR1 MDHEN, CDR2 SYDVKM. CDR3 sequence reads: CASVTPQADSGNTIYF. In DNA form, the CDR3 reads TGTGCCAGCGTAACGCCACAGGCCGACTCTGGAAACACCATATATTTT.

About this clone itself: Within the sample, other DNA sequences also encode this same CDR3. The V and J genes are TRBV18 and TRBJ2-5; D uncertain. The CDR3 is 12 residues long. In germline, CDR1 is KGHSH, CDR2 LQKENI. The ends were cut back, 0 bases at V and 5 bases at J, with 4 bases in the middle. CDR3 in amino acids: CASSPPVETQYF. The CDR3, as DNA: TGTGCCAGCTCACCACCAGTCGAGACCCAGTACTTC.

CDR3 sequence: CASPHRVENTEAFF. CDR3 in DNA: TGTGCCAGCCCCCACAGGGTTGAGAACACTGAAGCTTTCTTT. This chain connects TRBV25-1 to TRBJ1-1; perhaps TRBD1 as D (6 bases). The CDR3 is made up of 14 amino acids. CDR1 and CDR2 (germline): MGHDK, SYGVNS. Trimming cost V 8 bases and J 1 base, with 14 bases left between them.

The V call is TRBV18, the J call TRBJ2-3; D ambiguous. CDR1 is KGHSH and CDR2 is LQKENI in the germline V gene. The V and J ends lost 0 bases and 5 bases respectively, with 6 bases between them. The CDR3 covers 13 residues. The CDR3 DNA is TGTGCCAGCTCACCACCTTCCGGAGATACGCAGTATTTT. Encoded protein: CASSPPSGDTQYF.

The chain joins TRBV19 to TRBJ1-2, with D uncertain. Trimming removed 6 bases at V and 8 bases at J, with 16 bases between. Germline CDR1 LNHDA, CDR2 SQIVND (reference sequence). The CDR3 is made up of 13 amino acids. CDR3 nucleotide sequence: TGTGCCAGTAGCCCAATCATGAGGGTCGGCTACACCTTC. Encoded protein: CASSPIMRVGYTF.

As concerns this clone: Other DNA sequences in this specimen translate into the identical CDR3. V is TRBV18 and J is TRBJ2-7; 7 bases fit TRBD1. Germline assignment: CDR1 KGHSH and CDR2 LQKENI. This CDR3 is built from 14 residues. Unmatched junction bases numbered 2, after V lost 3 bases and J lost 0 bases. The CDR3 DNA is TGTGCCAGCTCACCGGACAGGCTCTCCTACGAGCAGTACTTC. Its translation is CASSPDRLSYEQYF. Full variable domain (missing parts from reference TRBV18 and TRBJ2-7): NAGVMQNPRHLVRRRGQEARLRCSPMKGHSHVYWYRQLPEEGLKFMVYLQKENIIDESGMPKERFSAEFPKEGPSILRIQQVVRGDSAAYFCASSPDRLSYEQYFGPGTRLTVT.

This chain uses TRBV7-2 with TRBJ2-7; D not certain. This CDR3 region has 13 residues. Per germline, CDR1 SGHTA and CDR2 FQGNSA. The ends were cut back, 5 bases at V and 4 bases at J, with 12 bases in the middle. The CDR3 DNA is TGTGCCAGCAGCCGCGCGCGACGTTACGAGCAGTACTTC. Encoded protein: CASSRARRYEQYF.

For this clone: The same CDR3 can be traced to other DNA sequences in this sample. The chain is built from TRBV6-5 and TRBJ1-2, with D possibly TRBD1 on 5 matching bases. Germline-derived CDR1 and CDR2 are MNHEY and SVGAGI. The V gene lost 5 bases and the J gene lost 1 base, with 8 bases spanning the gap. The length of the CDR3 is 13 residues. DNA of the CDR3: TGTGCCAGCAGTCCTGGACATAACTATGGCTACACCTTC. It codes for CASSPGHNYGYTF.

This rearrangement joins TRBV4-3 to TRBJ1-6; D perhaps matches TRBD1 (5 bases). The V gene lost 3 bases and the J gene lost 8 bases, with 5 bases spanning the gap. The CDR3 is 12 amino acids. Germline CDR1 reads LGHNA; CDR2 reads YSLEER. The CDR3 spells CASSQGDSPLHF. The CDR3 nucleotides are TGCGCCAGCAGCCAGGGGGATTCACCCCTCCACTTT.

The chain couples TRBV10-2 to TRBJ1-5; D may be TRBD1 (5 bases). The V and J ends lost 2 bases and 0 bases respectively, with 11 bases between them. Germline-derived CDR1 and CDR2 are WSHSY and SAAADI. The CDR3 runs 16 residues. The CDR3 spells CASSERGRGSNQPQHF. The CDR3 nucleotides are TGCGCCAGCAGTGAGCGGGGAAGGGGTAGCAATCAGCCCCAGCATTTT.

The chain employs TRBV20-1 and TRBJ1-1; D remains ambiguous. Germline lookup yields CDR1 DFQATT and CDR2 SNEGSKA (reference sequence). The CDR3 runs to 10 residues. The germline V and J ends were trimmed by 1 base and 13 bases, with 10 bases remaining between them. The CDR3 DNA sequence: TGCAGTGCTAGAGGCCCCAATGATTTCTTT. Protein sequence: CSARGPNDFF.

This sequence joins TRBV9 and TRBJ1-3; TRBD1 aligns across 9 bases. This CDR3 is built from 17 residues. Germline V CDR1 and CDR2: SGDLS, YYNGEE. The trim removed 0 bases at V and 2 bases at J, leaving 6 bases unmatched. The CDR3 DNA sequence: TGTGCCAGCAGCGTAGTAGACAGGGGGTTTGCTGGAAACACCATATATTTT. This codes for CASSVVDRGFAGNTIYF.

About this clone itself: The sample holds other DNA sequences that translate to the same CDR3. The gene calls are TRBV7-9 and TRBJ1-4; D remains unclear. V shed 2 bases and J shed 4 bases, with 8 bases lying between them. CDR3 length: 14 amino acids. CDR1 is SEHNR and CDR2 is FQNEAQ in the germline V gene (reference sequence). CDR3 sequence (DNA): TGTGCCAGCAGCTTACAAGGGAGTAATGAAAAACTGTTTTTT. Amino acids: CASSLQGSNEKLFF.

The V call is TRBV28, the J call TRBJ1-2; D is perhaps TRBD1 (5 bases). This CDR3 is 16 amino acids long. Trimming cost V 2 bases and J 8 bases, with 21 bases left between them. Germline V gives CDR1 MDHEN, CDR2 SYDVKM. The CDR3 DNA sequence: TGTGCCAGCAGTTTACAAGGCAGGGATTCTCGGGGCGGCTACACCTTC. Residues: CASSLQGRDSRGGYTF.

The genes are TRBV6-5 and TRBJ2-1; D ambiguous. Trimming shortened V by 6 bases and J by 5 bases, and 14 bases separated the two germline ends. The length of the CDR3 is 14 residues. The V gene's germline CDR1 is MNHEY and CDR2 SVGAGI. The CDR3 sequence: CASSPDVGNNEQFF. DNA for the CDR3: TGTGCCAGCAGCCCGGACGTAGGAAACAATGAGCAGTTCTTC.

This chain links TRBV11-2 with TRBJ2-3, with D tentatively TRBD2 (6 bases). Germline lookup yields CDR1 SGHAT and CDR2 FQNNGV. V was shortened by 5 bases and J by 1 base, with 16 bases between the two germline ends. The CDR3 runs to 16 residues. CDR3 sequence reads: CASSRGVGLRTDTQYF. The CDR3 coding sequence is TGTGCCAGCAGCCGCGGGGTAGGGCTACGCACAGATACGCAGTATTTT. The variable domain in full, completed from reference TRBV11-2 and TRBJ2-3, reads EAGVAQSPRYKIIEKRQSVAFWCNPISGHATLYWYQQILGQGPKLLIQFQNNGVVDDSQLPKDRFSAERLKGVDSTLKIQPAKLEDSAVYLCASSRGVGLRTDTQYFGPGTRLTVL.

V usage is TRBV27 and J usage is TRBJ1-3, with D possibly being TRBD1 (5 bases). This CDR3 comprises 16 residues. Trimming took 6 bases from V and 4 from J, leaving 19 bases between them. Germline CDR1 and CDR2: MNHEY and SMNVEV (reference sequence). The CDR3 bases are TGTGCCAGCAGCCTAGGGGCCTTCGGAGTCGGAAACACCATATATTTT. It is translated as CASSLGAFGVGNTIYF.

The chain joins TRBV28 to TRBJ2-1; D is perhaps TRBD2 (5 bases). Trimming took 3 bases from V and 15 from J, leaving 18 bases between them. From germline, CDR1 is MDHEN and CDR2 SYDVKM. The CDR3 loop spans 13 amino acids. The CDR3 bases are TGTGCCAGCAGTTTTTTTGGGTCCCCGGGGTTGTTCTTC. Translating it yields CASSFFGSPGLFF. Based on the CDR3 plus reference TRBV28 and TRBJ2-1, the full variable domain is DVKVTQSSRYLVKRTGEKVFLECVQDMDHENMFWYRQDPGLGLRLIYFSYDVKMKEKGDIPEGYSVSREKKERFSLILESASTNQTSMYLCASSFFGSPGLFFGPGTRLTVL.

This clone was recorded once. Other DNA sequences of this sample code for an identical CDR3. V gene TRBV19 combines with J gene TRBJ2-7; 10 nucleotides align to TRBD1. The trim removed 6 bases at V and 4 bases at J, leaving 6 bases unmatched. Germline CDR1 LNHDA, CDR2 SQIVND (reference sequence). The CDR3 extends over 14 amino acids. As DNA, the CDR3 is TGTGCCAGTAGCTCTCCGGGACAGGGGTACGAGCAGTACTTC. Protein product: CASSSPGQGYEQYF. Full variable domain (outside the CDR3, taken from reference TRBV19 and TRBJ2-7): DGGITQSPKYLFRKEGQNVTLSCEQNLNHDAMYWYRQDPGQGLRLIYYSQIVNDFQKGDIAEGYSVSREKKESFPLTVTSAQKNPTAFYLCASSSPGQGYEQYFGPGTRLTVT.

The rearrangement uses TRBV7-9 and TRBJ2-3; 10 bases align to TRBD2. This CDR3 has 17 amino acids. CDR1 SEHNR and CDR2 FQNEAQ come from the germline V gene (reference sequence). Trimming cost V 5 bases and J 2 bases; bases outside gene matches: 10. The CDR3 region is CASSLRGLAELTDTQYF. DNA of the CDR3: TGTGCCAGCAGCCTCCGCGGACTAGCGGAACTCACAGATACGCAGTATTTT. The entire variable domain, with the rest obtained from reference TRBV7-9 and TRBJ2-3, is as follows: DTGVSQNPRHKITKRGQNVTFRCDPISEHNRLYWYRQTLGQGPEFLTYFQNEAQLEKSRLLSDRFSAERPKGSFSTLEIQRTEQGDSAMYLCASSLRGLAELTDTQYFGPGTRLTVL.

Note on this clone: One junction end disagrees with the germline gene, perhaps due to a read error. The chain combines TRBV5-6 with TRBJ1-6; 7 nucleotides agree with TRBD1. From germline, CDR1 is SGHDT and CDR2 YYEEEE. The CDR3 extends over 15 amino acids. The CDR3 DNA reads TGTGCCAGCAGCTCACGAGACAGGGTAAATTCACTCCTCCACTTT. This sequence encodes CASSSRDRVNSLLHF.

The rearrangement links TRBV6-4 to TRBJ2-1; no reliable D call. V gave up 0 bases and J gave up 6 bases, with 18 bases separating them. This CDR3 has 17 amino acids. Per germline, CDR1 MRHNA and CDR2 SNTAGT. CDR3 DNA: TGTGCCAGCAGTGACTCCCACTCCTTTGGGTGGTGCAATGAGCAGTTCTTC. It is translated as CASSDSHSFGWCNEQFF.

The chain carries TRBV29-1 and TRBJ2-1, with 8 positions matching TRBD2. The junction had 7 bases not matched to a gene; V was cut back by 6 bases and J by 0 bases. In germline, CDR1 is SQVTM, CDR2 ANQGSEA. This CDR3 is built from 15 residues. In DNA, the CDR3 is TGCAGCGTCGGTGGCGGGAGGAGCTCCTACAATGAGCAGTTCTTC. Translation gives CSVGGGRSSYNEQFF.

In this sample, this clone turned up once. CDR3 in amino acids: CASSSPVSGIPGELFF. The DNA of the CDR3 is TGTGCCAGCAGCTCCCCAGTTAGCGGGATACCCGGGGAGCTGTTTTTT. This chain uses TRBV5-5 with TRBJ2-2, with 8 positions matching TRBD2. The length of the CDR3 is 16 residues. Germline CDR1 and CDR2: SGHKS and YYEKEE (reference sequence). J was trimmed by 6 bases and V by 3 bases; bases with no gene match: 10.

This chain connects TRBV30 to TRBJ2-3; D uncertain. The CDR3 sequence is 13 residues long. Trimming took off 2 bases at V and 6 bases at J, with 12 bases between the two ends. From germline, CDR1 is GTSNPN and CDR2 SVGIG (reference sequence). The CDR3 is CAWSLWPRDTQYF. DNA of the CDR3: TGTGCCTGGAGTCTGTGGCCACGGGATACGCAGTATTTT. The complete variable domain, with remaining parts taken from reference TRBV30 and TRBJ2-3, reads SQTIHQWPATLVQPVGSPLSLECTVEGTSNPNLYWYRQAAGRGLQLLFYSVGIGQISSEVPQNLSASRPQDRQFILSSKKLLLSDSGFYLCAWSLWPRDTQYFGPGTRLTVL.

This clone was observed a single time. The chain is built from TRBV30 and TRBJ1-1; 9 nucleotides align to TRBD1. Trimming removed 7 bases from V and 4 bases from J; junction bases left unmatched: 10. CDR3 length: 14 amino acids. Per germline, CDR1 GTSNPN and CDR2 SVGIG (reference sequence). The CDR3 is CASGQGSGGTEAFF. Here the CDR3 DNA reads TGTGCCTCGGGACAGGGTAGTGGTGGCACTGAAGCTTTCTTT.

The chain has TRBV7-2 and TRBJ1-1; no clear D. The germline V and J ends were trimmed by 4 bases and 7 bases, with 16 bases remaining between them. Germline V gene lookup returns CDR1 SGHTA and CDR2 FQGNSA. The length of the CDR3 is 14 residues. This CDR3 reads CASSSGSWVGEAFF. CDR3 coding DNA: TGTGCCAGCAGCTCCGGGAGCTGGGTCGGTGAAGCTTTCTTT.